The rows below give T cell receptor beta chains drawn from one sample of a study of Graves' ophthalmopathy and Graves' hyperthyroidism. TCRdb processed the multiplex PCR reads anew with MiXCR; each CDR3 protein has one entry. This table has about 1.1 million distinct CDR3 sequences, 35% to 45% appearing once. The sequenced material came from peripheral blood or thyroid tissue (not recorded which). The receptors shown here come from an adult man with Graves' hyperthyroidism. Both conserved end residues are part of each CDR3. The order of the fields is V gene, clone size, D gene, CDR3 length, J gene, CDR3 protein, CDR3 DNA. D genes are given only for firm matches. The size of a clone is reported for some rows only, either as once, few or many, or as a class for expanded clones.

v_gene: TRBV20-1; abundance: many; d_gene: .; len: 13; j_gene: TRBJ2-5; CDR3aa: CSGWRGREETQYF; CDR3nt: TGCAGTGGATGGAGGGGTCGGGAGGAGACCCAGTACTTC
v_gene: TRBV6-5; abundance: .; d_gene: .; len: 15; j_gene: TRBJ1-1; CDR3aa: CASSPTRGAVTEAFF; CDR3nt: TGTGCCAGCAGTCCCACGAGGGGAGCGGTCACTGAAGCTTTCTTT
v_gene: TRBV6-2/TRBV6-3; abundance: .; d_gene: .; len: 12; j_gene: TRBJ2-7; CDR3aa: CASSYFRYEQYF; CDR3nt: TGTGCCAGCAGTTACTTCCGCTACGAGCAGTACTTC
v_gene: TRBV9; abundance: .; d_gene: TRBD2; len: 14; j_gene: TRBJ2-7; CDR3aa: CASNPSGGHYEQYF; CDR3nt: TGTGCCAGCAACCCTAGCGGGGGCCACTACGAGCAGTACTTC
v_gene: TRBV10-3; abundance: many; d_gene: .; len: 15; j_gene: TRBJ1-6; CDR3aa: CAISEAGRGLRPLHF; CDR3nt: TGTGCCATCAGTGAGGCAGGGCGGGGGTTGCGCCCCCTCCACTTT
v_gene: TRBV4-3; abundance: .; d_gene: TRBD1; len: 14; j_gene: TRBJ2-3; CDR3aa: CASSPGTGGNTQYF; CDR3nt: TGCGCCAGCAGCCCCGGGACAGGGGGAAATACGCAGTATTTT
v_gene: TRBV10-3; abundance: .; d_gene: TRBD2; len: 15; j_gene: TRBJ2-7; CDR3aa: CAISEGTSATYEQYF; CDR3nt: TGTGCCATCAGTGAGGGGACTAGCGCAACCTACGAGCAGTACTTC
v_gene: TRBV19; abundance: few; d_gene: .; len: 14; j_gene: TRBJ2-7; CDR3aa: CASSIPGNSYEQYF; CDR3nt: TGTGCCAGTAGTATCCCCGGAAACTCCTACGAGCAGTACTTC
v_gene: TRBV9; abundance: .; d_gene: TRBD1; len: 17; j_gene: TRBJ2-5; CDR3aa: CASSPRGVGGYQETQYF; CDR3nt: TGTGCCAGCAGCCCCCGAGGGGTAGGGGGCTACCAAGAGACCCAGTACTTC
v_gene: TRBV10-3; abundance: few; d_gene: .; len: 13; j_gene: TRBJ2-5; CDR3aa: CASSVRISETQYF; CDR3nt: TGTGCCAGCAGTGTTCGGATTTCAGAGACCCAGTACTTC
v_gene: TRBV9; abundance: .; d_gene: TRBD1; len: 16; j_gene: TRBJ1-1; CDR3aa: CASSVGGTGPNTEAFF; CDR3nt: TGTGCCAGCAGCGTGGGGGGGACAGGGCCGAACACTGAAGCTTTCTTT
v_gene: TRBV15; abundance: once; d_gene: .; len: 15; j_gene: TRBJ1-5; CDR3aa: CATSRGTTQGQPQHF; CDR3nt: TGTGCCACCAGCAGAGGAACCACGCAGGGCCAGCCCCAGCATTTT
v_gene: TRBV20-1; abundance: medium-sized; d_gene: .; len: 12; j_gene: TRBJ1-6; CDR3aa: CSARASGSNLHF; CDR3nt: TGCAGTGCTAGAGCGTCGGGGTCGAACCTCCACTTT
v_gene: TRBV11-2; abundance: many; d_gene: TRBD1; len: 13; j_gene: TRBJ2-7; CDR3aa: CASSTTGVAEQYF; CDR3nt: TGTGCCAGCAGCACGACAGGGGTGGCCGAGCAGTACTTC
v_gene: TRBV6-5; abundance: many; d_gene: TRBD1; len: 14; j_gene: TRBJ1-2; CDR3aa: CASSYLGQASGYTF; CDR3nt: TGTGCCAGCAGTTACTTGGGACAGGCATCGGGCTACACCTTC
v_gene: TRBV5-6; abundance: few; d_gene: TRBD1; len: 17; j_gene: TRBJ1-2; CDR3aa: CASSLSNRGRKNYGYTF; CDR3nt: TGTGCCAGCAGCTTGTCGAACAGGGGGCGAAAGAACTATGGCTACACCTTC
v_gene: TRBV30; abundance: .; d_gene: .; len: 12; j_gene: TRBJ1-5; CDR3aa: CAWNFDIQPQHF; CDR3nt: TGTGCCTGGAACTTCGATATTCAGCCCCAGCATTTT
v_gene: TRBV25-1; abundance: .; d_gene: .; len: 15; j_gene: TRBJ1-2; CDR3aa: CASSEYGAGEHGYTF; CDR3nt: TGTGCCAGCAGTGAATATGGGGCAGGGGAGCATGGCTACACCTTC
v_gene: TRBV4-1; abundance: few; d_gene: .; len: 16; j_gene: TRBJ2-7; CDR3aa: CASSQAGTDITYEQYF; CDR3nt: TGCGCCAGCAGCCAAGCCGGGACCGACATCACCTACGAGCAGTACTTC
v_gene: TRBV10-2; abundance: many; d_gene: .; len: 14; j_gene: TRBJ2-7; CDR3aa: CASRLEGASYEQYF; CDR3nt: TGCGCCAGCAGACTGGAGGGGGCATCCTACGAGCAGTACTTC
v_gene: TRBV10-3; abundance: .; d_gene: .; len: 13; j_gene: TRBJ1-4; CDR3aa: CAISESIQVGLFF; CDR3nt: TGTGCCATCAGTGAGTCCATCCAGGTCGGACTGTTTTTT
v_gene: TRBV20-1; abundance: .; d_gene: .; len: 14; j_gene: TRBJ2-5; CDR3aa: CSAREFIGGETQYF; CDR3nt: TGCAGTGCCAGGGAGTTTATCGGAGGTGAGACCCAGTACTTC
v_gene: TRBV10-3; abundance: .; d_gene: .; len: 15; j_gene: TRBJ2-7; CDR3aa: CAISVSGRGSYEQYF; CDR3nt: TGTGCCATCAGCGTATCGGGCAGGGGCTCCTACGAGCAGTACTTC
v_gene: TRBV5-1; abundance: .; d_gene: .; len: 15; j_gene: TRBJ2-2; CDR3aa: CASSHGQKNTGELFF; CDR3nt: TGCGCCAGCAGCCATGGACAGAAGAACACTGGGGAGCTGTTTTTT
v_gene: TRBV19; abundance: many; d_gene: .; len: 16; j_gene: TRBJ2-5; CDR3aa: CASSNQLDGGSETQYF; CDR3nt: TGTGCCAGTAGTAACCAACTAGACGGGGGATCGGAGACCCAGTACTTC
v_gene: TRBV7-2; abundance: .; d_gene: .; len: 14; j_gene: TRBJ2-6; CDR3aa: CASGSSLGANVLTF; CDR3nt: TGCGCCAGCGGCTCAAGCCTAGGGGCCAACGTCCTGACTTTC
v_gene: TRBV29-1; abundance: .; d_gene: .; len: 11; j_gene: TRBJ1-5; CDR3aa: CSEGFNQPQHF; CDR3nt: TGCAGCGAAGGATTCAATCAGCCCCAGCATTTT
v_gene: TRBV6-1; abundance: many; d_gene: .; len: 13; j_gene: TRBJ2-7; CDR3aa: CASIRDFDYEQYF; CDR3nt: TGTGCCAGCATACGGGACTTTGACTACGAGCAGTACTTC
v_gene: TRBV7-9; abundance: .; d_gene: .; len: 12; j_gene: TRBJ1-1; CDR3aa: CASSFWDRLTFF; CDR3nt: TGTGCCAGCAGCTTCTGGGACCGCTTGACTTTCTTT
v_gene: TRBV15; abundance: many; d_gene: TRBD1; len: 16; j_gene: TRBJ1-4; CDR3aa: CATSRDKGAWGEKLFF; CDR3nt: TGTGCCACCAGCAGAGATAAGGGGGCATGGGGTGAAAAACTGTTTTTT
v_gene: TRBV7-2; abundance: many; d_gene: .; len: 14; j_gene: TRBJ2-2; CDR3aa: CASSIDRTTGELFF; CDR3nt: TGTGCCAGCAGCATAGACAGGACGACCGGGGAGCTGTTTTTT
v_gene: TRBV20-1; abundance: .; d_gene: .; len: 13; j_gene: TRBJ1-5; CDR3aa: CSARNRDHQPQHF; CDR3nt: TGCAGTGCTCGGAACAGAGACCATCAGCCCCAGCATTTT
v_gene: TRBV14; abundance: many; d_gene: .; len: 17; j_gene: TRBJ1-1; CDR3aa: CASSQEDTQTVNTEAFF; CDR3nt: TGTGCCAGCAGCCAAGAGGATACACAGACAGTGAACACTGAAGCTTTCTTT
v_gene: TRBV20-1; abundance: many; d_gene: .; len: 15; j_gene: TRBJ2-5; CDR3aa: CSARHPSVVQETQYF; CDR3nt: TGCAGTGCTAGACACCCCAGTGTCGTCCAAGAGACCCAGTACTTC
v_gene: TRBV19; abundance: many; d_gene: TRBD1; len: 15; j_gene: TRBJ2-7; CDR3aa: CASSMGQGAFDEQYF; CDR3nt: TGTGCCAGTAGTATGGGGCAGGGGGCTTTTGACGAGCAGTACTTC
v_gene: TRBV2; abundance: many; d_gene: .; len: 14; j_gene: TRBJ2-7; CDR3aa: CASSEAGNGYEQYF; CDR3nt: TGTGCCAGCAGTGAAGCTGGTAACGGTTACGAGCAGTACTTC
v_gene: TRBV20-1; abundance: .; d_gene: TRBD1; len: 15; j_gene: TRBJ2-5; CDR3aa: CSAREPGGGRETQYF; CDR3nt: TGCAGTGCTAGGGAACCAGGGGGCGGTCGAGAGACCCAGTACTTC
v_gene: TRBV2; abundance: many; d_gene: .; len: 15; j_gene: TRBJ1-5; CDR3aa: CASRDDIYSNQPQHF; CDR3nt: TGTGCCAGCAGGGACGACATCTATAGCAATCAGCCCCAGCATTTT
v_gene: TRBV7-9; abundance: .; d_gene: TRBD1; len: 14; j_gene: TRBJ2-7; CDR3aa: CASSKTGGGYEQYF; CDR3nt: TGTGCCAGCAGCAAGACAGGGGGCGGGTACGAGCAGTACTTC
v_gene: TRBV7-2; abundance: .; d_gene: .; len: 12; j_gene: TRBJ2-6; CDR3aa: CASSPGTNVLTF; CDR3nt: TGTGCCAGCAGCCCTGGGACCAACGTCCTGACTTTC
v_gene: TRBV19; abundance: many; d_gene: .; len: 15; j_gene: TRBJ2-6; CDR3aa: CATTPAPSGANVLTF; CDR3nt: TGTGCCACAACCCCGGCGCCGTCTGGGGCCAACGTCCTGACTTTC
v_gene: TRBV20-1; abundance: once; d_gene: .; len: 14; j_gene: TRBJ2-1; CDR3aa: CSAREPGAYNEQFF; CDR3nt: TGCAGTGCTAGAGAGCCCGGCGCCTACAATGAGCAGTTCTTC
v_gene: TRBV10-3; abundance: .; d_gene: .; len: 13; j_gene: TRBJ1-5; CDR3aa: CAISQTVDQPQHF; CDR3nt: TGTGCCATCAGCCAGACGGTGGATCAGCCCCAGCATTTT
v_gene: TRBV7-9; abundance: few; d_gene: .; len: 20; j_gene: TRBJ2-7; CDR3aa: CASSKRQGGPSGLSSYEQYF; CDR3nt: TGTGCCAGCAGCAAACGACAGGGAGGGCCATCGGGACTGAGCTCCTACGAGCAGTACTTC
v_gene: TRBV6-1; abundance: few; d_gene: TRBD2; len: 20; j_gene: TRBJ2-6; CDR3aa: CASSEGLAGPVRSGANVLTF; CDR3nt: TGTGCCAGCAGTGAAGGCTTAGCGGGTCCGGTTCGTTCTGGGGCCAACGTCCTGACTTTC
v_gene: TRBV12-3/TRBV12-4; abundance: .; d_gene: TRBD1; len: 21; j_gene: TRBJ2-6; CDR3aa: CASPHRPGQGKGDSGANVLTF; CDR3nt: TGTGCCAGTCCTCATAGACCGGGACAGGGAAAAGGAGACTCTGGGGCCAACGTCCTGACTTTC
v_gene: TRBV7-2; abundance: many; d_gene: TRBD2; len: 14; j_gene: TRBJ2-5; CDR3aa: CASSSTSGSETQYF; CDR3nt: TGTGCCAGCAGCTCGACTAGCGGGAGTGAGACCCAGTACTTC
v_gene: TRBV11-3; abundance: many; d_gene: TRBD2; len: 19; j_gene: TRBJ2-6; CDR3aa: CASSPGGGRAVLGANVLTF; CDR3nt: TGTGCCAGCAGCCCAGGCGGCGGGAGGGCCGTTCTGGGGGCCAACGTCCTGACTTTC
v_gene: TRBV9; abundance: .; d_gene: .; len: 14; j_gene: TRBJ2-7; CDR3aa: CASSPRAVSYEQYF; CDR3nt: TGTGCCAGCAGCCCCCGGGCAGTAAGCTACGAGCAGTACTTC
v_gene: TRBV7-2; abundance: .; d_gene: .; len: 14; j_gene: TRBJ1-1; CDR3aa: CASSLEVVGALAFF; CDR3nt: TGTGCCAGCAGCTTAGAGGTAGTGGGGGCGCTTGCTTTCTTT
v_gene: TRBV15; abundance: .; d_gene: .; len: 17; j_gene: TRBJ2-7; CDR3aa: CATSRGDTRGALYEQYF; CDR3nt: TGTGCCACCAGCAGAGGAGATACTCGCGGGGCCCTCTACGAGCAGTACTTC
v_gene: TRBV7-9; abundance: many; d_gene: .; len: 16; j_gene: TRBJ1-3; CDR3aa: CASSGVNRAAGNTIYF; CDR3nt: TGTGCCAGCAGCGGAGTGAACCGGGCCGCAGGGAACACCATATATTTT
v_gene: TRBV29-1; abundance: .; d_gene: .; len: 14; j_gene: TRBJ2-7; CDR3aa: CSSPDPPSPYEQYF; CDR3nt: TGCAGCAGTCCCGACCCTCCTAGTCCCTACGAGCAGTACTTC
v_gene: TRBV10-3; abundance: .; d_gene: TRBD1; len: 13; j_gene: TRBJ2-7; CDR3aa: CAISSGTGAEQYF; CDR3nt: TGCGCCATCAGTTCCGGGACAGGGGCTGAGCAGTACTTC
v_gene: TRBV5-6; abundance: many; d_gene: .; len: 14; j_gene: TRBJ1-1; CDR3aa: CASSSRGITGEAFF; CDR3nt: TGTGCCAGCAGTTCCAGAGGCATAACGGGTGAAGCTTTCTTT
v_gene: TRBV7-6; abundance: many; d_gene: .; len: 15; j_gene: TRBJ1-3; CDR3aa: CASSLAEGSGNTIYF; CDR3nt: TGTGCCAGCAGCTTAGCTGAGGGCTCTGGAAACACCATATATTTT
v_gene: TRBV7-9; abundance: many; d_gene: .; len: 14; j_gene: TRBJ2-5; CDR3aa: CASSLAAAEETQYF; CDR3nt: TGTGCCAGCAGCTTAGCGGCGGCAGAAGAGACCCAGTACTTC
v_gene: TRBV14; abundance: many; d_gene: TRBD1; len: 14; j_gene: TRBJ1-2; CDR3aa: CASSPGQGMYGYTF; CDR3nt: TGTGCCAGCAGCCCAGGACAGGGGATGTATGGCTACACCTTC
v_gene: TRBV12-3/TRBV12-4; abundance: .; d_gene: .; len: 15; j_gene: TRBJ1-5; CDR3aa: CASSFEGRDLQPQHF; CDR3nt: TGTGCCAGCAGTTTTGAGGGCAGGGACCTTCAGCCCCAGCATTTT
v_gene: TRBV29-1; abundance: .; d_gene: .; len: 12; j_gene: TRBJ2-5; CDR3aa: CSVDQASETQYF; CDR3nt: TGCAGCGTTGACCAAGCGTCGGAGACCCAGTACTTC